Listed below are T cell receptor beta chains from one sample, sequenced in a study of T cells after yellow fever vaccination. TCRdb reanalysed the 5' RACE reads using MiXCR and keeps one entry per CDR3 protein. The sample lists approximately 74,000 distinct CDR3 sequences, approximately 7% seen once, with 35% in the top ten. This material consisted of CD8+ T cells sorted from PBMCs, taken 5 days after the first yellow fever vaccination. All receptors derive from a man aged 18-30 years who received the YFV17D yellow fever vaccine. Both conserved end residues are part of each CDR3. Each record gives: V gene, clone size, J gene, D gene, CDR3 protein, CDR3 DNA. D genes are given only for firm matches. Clone size appears in some rows only: once, few, many, or a class for an expanded clone.

v_gene: TRBV5-6
abundance: many
j_gene: TRBJ1-1
d_gene: NA
CDR3aa: CASSLRGVWAFF
CDR3nt: TGTGCCAGCAGCTTGAGGGGGGTGTGGGCTTTCTTT

v_gene: TRBV12-3/TRBV12-4
abundance: few
j_gene: TRBJ2-3
d_gene: TRBD1
CDR3aa: CASRFRQGAKDTQYF
CDR3nt: TGTGCCAGCAGATTTCGACAGGGGGCTAAAGATACGCAGTATTTT

v_gene: TRBV15
abundance: many
j_gene: TRBJ2-5
d_gene: NA
CDR3aa: CATSRGSPETQYF
CDR3nt: TGTGCCACCAGCAGAGGCAGCCCAGAGACCCAGTACTTC

v_gene: TRBV5-6
abundance: NA
j_gene: TRBJ2-3
d_gene: NA
CDR3aa: CASSWGRATDTQYF
CDR3nt: TGTGCCAGCAGCTGGGGGCGGGCGACAGATACGCAGTATTTT

v_gene: TRBV20-1
abundance: few
j_gene: TRBJ2-7
d_gene: TRBD2
CDR3aa: CSAERGGSDEQYF
CDR3nt: TGCAGTGCGGAGCGGGGGGGCTCCGACGAGCAGTACTTC

v_gene: TRBV7-9
abundance: NA
j_gene: TRBJ2-5
d_gene: TRBD2
CDR3aa: CASGPGLASETQYF
CDR3nt: TGTGCCAGCGGCCCGGGACTAGCATCGGAGACCCAGTACTTC

v_gene: TRBV27
abundance: NA
j_gene: TRBJ2-7
d_gene: NA
CDR3aa: CASSNEPSSSYEQYF
CDR3nt: TGTGCCAGCAGCAACGAACCCTCAAGCTCCTACGAGCAGTACTTC

v_gene: TRBV19
abundance: many
j_gene: TRBJ2-4
d_gene: NA
CDR3aa: CASSNGLQNIQYF
CDR3nt: TGTGCCAGTAGTAACGGACTCCAAAACATTCAGTACTTC

v_gene: TRBV5-5
abundance: few
j_gene: TRBJ1-4
d_gene: NA
CDR3aa: CASSPEGILQEKLFF
CDR3nt: TGTGCCAGCAGCCCCGAGGGAATTCTTCAGGAAAAACTGTTTTTT

v_gene: TRBV20-1
abundance: many
j_gene: TRBJ1-3
d_gene: NA
CDR3aa: CSASSPEPVGNTIYF
CDR3nt: TGCAGTGCTTCCTCACCCGAGCCAGTCGGAAACACCATATATTTT

v_gene: TRBV4-3
abundance: NA
j_gene: TRBJ2-3
d_gene: TRBD2
CDR3aa: CASSQGLAGGYSTDTQYF
CDR3nt: TGCGCCAGCAGCCAAGGACTAGCGGGGGGATATAGCACAGATACGCAGTATTTT

v_gene: TRBV5-6
abundance: few
j_gene: TRBJ2-7
d_gene: NA
CDR3aa: CASSWANEQYF
CDR3nt: TGTGCCAGCAGCTGGGCTAACGAGCAGTACTTC

v_gene: TRBV25-1
abundance: few
j_gene: TRBJ2-1
d_gene: NA
CDR3aa: CASSLASYGEQFF
CDR3nt: TGTGCCAGCAGTCTGGCTAGCTATGGTGAGCAGTTCTTC

v_gene: TRBV20-1
abundance: many
j_gene: TRBJ2-7
d_gene: NA
CDR3aa: CSAREARGGYEQYF
CDR3nt: TGCAGTGCTAGAGAAGCAAGGGGCGGATACGAGCAGTACTTC

v_gene: TRBV4-3
abundance: many
j_gene: TRBJ2-3
d_gene: NA
CDR3aa: CASSQEPSFRGRTDTQYF
CDR3nt: TGCGCCAGCAGCCAAGAGCCCTCCTTCCGGGGCCGCACAGATACGCAGTATTTT

v_gene: TRBV5-1
abundance: many
j_gene: TRBJ2-5
d_gene: TRBD2
CDR3aa: CASSLASGGYQETQYF
CDR3nt: TGCGCCAGCAGCTTGGCTAGCGGGGGGTACCAAGAGACCCAGTACTTC

v_gene: TRBV11-2
abundance: NA
j_gene: TRBJ2-1
d_gene: TRBD1
CDR3aa: CASSRNRGYYNEQFF
CDR3nt: TGTGCCAGCAGCCGTAACAGGGGCTACTACAATGAGCAGTTCTTC

v_gene: TRBV6-6
abundance: many
j_gene: TRBJ2-5
d_gene: NA
CDR3aa: CASSYSGRGDGHF
CDR3nt: TGTGCCAGCAGTTACTCGGGCAGGGGAGACGGTCACTTC

v_gene: TRBV27
abundance: many
j_gene: TRBJ2-5
d_gene: NA
CDR3aa: CASSLFRPPALYQETQYF
CDR3nt: TGTGCCAGCAGTTTATTCCGGCCCCCGGCTCTGTACCAAGAGACCCAGTACTTC

v_gene: TRBV11-2
abundance: few
j_gene: TRBJ2-1
d_gene: NA
CDR3aa: CASSLVAGRGEQFF
CDR3nt: TGTGCCAGCAGCTTAGTCGCGGGAAGGGGTGAGCAGTTCTTC

v_gene: TRBV12-3/TRBV12-4
abundance: many
j_gene: TRBJ1-1
d_gene: NA
CDR3aa: CASSWSGVNTEAFF
CDR3nt: TGTGCCAGCAGTTGGTCAGGGGTGAACACTGAAGCTTTCTTT

v_gene: TRBV5-1
abundance: many
j_gene: TRBJ2-3
d_gene: NA
CDR3aa: CASSPKGSGFTDTQYF
CDR3nt: TGCGCCAGCAGCCCAAAAGGAAGCGGATTCACAGATACGCAGTATTTT

v_gene: TRBV11-2
abundance: few
j_gene: TRBJ2-5
d_gene: NA
CDR3aa: CASRWTGQETQYF
CDR3nt: TGTGCCAGCCGGTGGACGGGGCAAGAGACCCAGTACTTC

v_gene: TRBV6-1
abundance: many
j_gene: TRBJ2-5
d_gene: TRBD2
CDR3aa: CASSAKPGLAAPGPQYF
CDR3nt: TGTGCCAGCAGTGCCAAACCGGGACTAGCGGCCCCGGGGCCCCAGTACTTC

v_gene: TRBV4-3
abundance: many
j_gene: TRBJ2-7
d_gene: TRBD2
CDR3aa: CASSPGTSGLQQYF
CDR3nt: TGCGCCAGCAGCCCAGGGACTAGCGGTCTGCAGCAGTACTTC

v_gene: TRBV6-2/TRBV6-3
abundance: few
j_gene: TRBJ2-6
d_gene: NA
CDR3aa: CASSYGGVGANVLTF
CDR3nt: TGTGCCAGCAGTTACGGGGGCGTTGGGGCCAACGTCCTGACTTTC

v_gene: TRBV9
abundance: few
j_gene: TRBJ1-4
d_gene: TRBD1
CDR3aa: CASSATGTGGENEKLFF
CDR3nt: TGTGCCAGCAGCGCAACCGGGACAGGGGGAGAAAATGAAAAACTGTTTTTT

v_gene: TRBV5-1
abundance: NA
j_gene: TRBJ2-5
d_gene: TRBD2
CDR3aa: CASRPRGVQETQYF
CDR3nt: TGCGCCAGCCGGCCGCGGGGGGTCCAAGAGACCCAGTACTTC

v_gene: TRBV6-5
abundance: NA
j_gene: TRBJ2-1
d_gene: NA
CDR3aa: CASSYPRGGTGAYNEQFF
CDR3nt: TGTGCCAGCAGTTACCCCAGGGGAGGAACAGGGGCCTACAATGAGCAGTTCTTC

v_gene: TRBV27
abundance: few
j_gene: TRBJ2-2
d_gene: TRBD2
CDR3aa: CASNVIGGAHTGELFF
CDR3nt: TGTGCCAGCAATGTCATCGGGGGGGCTCACACCGGGGAGCTGTTTTTT

v_gene: TRBV5-1
abundance: few
j_gene: TRBJ2-7
d_gene: NA
CDR3aa: CASSLFSEVDEQYF
CDR3nt: TGCGCCAGCAGCTTGTTTAGCGAGGTAGATGAGCAGTACTTC

v_gene: TRBV19
abundance: few
j_gene: TRBJ2-1
d_gene: NA
CDR3aa: CASSMWGRGEEQFF
CDR3nt: TGTGCCAGTAGTATGTGGGGCCGCGGAGAAGAGCAGTTCTTC

v_gene: TRBV5-1
abundance: many
j_gene: TRBJ2-3
d_gene: TRBD2
CDR3aa: CASSPGLGATDTQYF
CDR3nt: TGCGCCAGCAGCCCGGGACTAGGGGCCACAGATACGCAGTATTTT

v_gene: TRBV11-1
abundance: few
j_gene: TRBJ1-1
d_gene: TRBD1
CDR3aa: CASRTGTGITEAFF
CDR3nt: TGTGCCAGCAGAACCGGGACAGGGATTACTGAAGCTTTCTTT

v_gene: TRBV12-3/TRBV12-4
abundance: NA
j_gene: TRBJ2-1
d_gene: NA
CDR3aa: CASSFGQASSYNEQFF
CDR3nt: TGTGCCAGCAGTTTTGGGCAGGCGAGCTCCTACAATGAGCAGTTCTTC

v_gene: TRBV7-6
abundance: NA
j_gene: TRBJ2-5
d_gene: NA
CDR3aa: CASSLGTTGRETQYF
CDR3nt: TGTGCCAGCAGCTTGGGGACAACCGGGAGGGAGACCCAGTACTTC

v_gene: TRBV3-1
abundance: NA
j_gene: TRBJ2-7
d_gene: NA
CDR3aa: CASSQDLSGPIKQYF
CDR3nt: TGTGCCAGCAGCCAAGATCTTTCGGGACCTATCAAGCAGTACTTC

v_gene: TRBV20-1
abundance: many
j_gene: TRBJ2-2
d_gene: NA
CDR3aa: CSARDGGELFF
CDR3nt: TGCAGTGCTAGAGATGGCGGGGAGCTGTTTTTT

v_gene: TRBV3-1
abundance: NA
j_gene: TRBJ2-1
d_gene: NA
CDR3aa: CASSLSHNEQFF
CDR3nt: TGTGCCAGCAGCCTCTCTCACAATGAGCAGTTCTTC

v_gene: TRBV5-4
abundance: few
j_gene: TRBJ2-2
d_gene: NA
CDR3aa: CASTLGETGELFF
CDR3nt: TGTGCCAGCACCTTAGGGGAAACCGGGGAGCTGTTTTTT

v_gene: TRBV24-1
abundance: few
j_gene: TRBJ1-5
d_gene: NA
CDR3aa: CATSDSDQGSNQPQHF
CDR3nt: TGTGCCACCAGTGATTCGGACCAAGGGTCCAATCAGCCCCAGCATTTT

v_gene: TRBV7-2
abundance: NA
j_gene: TRBJ2-3
d_gene: TRBD2
CDR3aa: CATKRLAGDKDTQYF
CDR3nt: TGTGCCACTAAAAGACTAGCGGGGGACAAGGATACGCAGTATTTT

v_gene: TRBV4-1
abundance: many
j_gene: TRBJ2-2
d_gene: TRBD2
CDR3aa: CASSQVAGGTGELFF
CDR3nt: TGCGCCAGCAGCCAAGTGGCGGGGGGGACCGGGGAGCTGTTTTTT

v_gene: TRBV7-3
abundance: NA
j_gene: TRBJ2-1
d_gene: NA
CDR3aa: CASSLLHQETQFF
CDR3nt: TGTGCCAGCAGCTTACTTCACCAAGAGACCCAGTTCTTC

v_gene: TRBV12-3/TRBV12-4
abundance: NA
j_gene: TRBJ1-4
d_gene: NA
CDR3aa: CASTSTGRNEELFF
CDR3nt: TGTGCCAGCACCTCGACAGGCCGAAATGAAGAACTGTTTTTT

v_gene: TRBV5-1
abundance: many
j_gene: TRBJ2-3
d_gene: NA
CDR3aa: CASSIREQTHFTDTQYF
CDR3nt: TGCGCCAGCAGCATCCGGGAACAGACCCACTTCACAGATACGCAGTATTTT

v_gene: TRBV4-2
abundance: many
j_gene: TRBJ2-1
d_gene: NA
CDR3aa: CASSQDTANEQFF
CDR3nt: TGTGCCAGCAGCCAAGATACCGCGAATGAGCAGTTCTTC

v_gene: TRBV4-1
abundance: many
j_gene: TRBJ2-7
d_gene: NA
CDR3aa: CASSHVGVSEQYF
CDR3nt: TGCGCCAGCAGCCATGTAGGGGTGAGCGAGCAGTACTTC

v_gene: TRBV27
abundance: many
j_gene: TRBJ2-1
d_gene: TRBD1
CDR3aa: CASSLIRTGGANEQFF
CDR3nt: TGTGCCAGCAGTCTAATACGGACAGGGGGGGCGAATGAGCAGTTCTTC

v_gene: TRBV2
abundance: many
j_gene: TRBJ2-1
d_gene: NA
CDR3aa: CASSVVGLYNEQFF
CDR3nt: TGTGCCAGCAGTGTCGTAGGCTTGTACAATGAGCAGTTCTTC

v_gene: TRBV20-1
abundance: NA
j_gene: TRBJ1-3
d_gene: NA
CDR3aa: CSARDRGNTIYF
CDR3nt: TGCAGTGCTAGGGACAGAGGAAACACCATATATTTT

v_gene: TRBV6-1
abundance: NA
j_gene: TRBJ1-5
d_gene: NA
CDR3aa: CASSPTRGDQPQHF
CDR3nt: TGTGCCAGCAGCCCAACCAGGGGTGATCAGCCCCAGCATTTT

v_gene: TRBV11-2
abundance: few
j_gene: TRBJ2-7
d_gene: NA
CDR3aa: CASSLVHEQYF
CDR3nt: TGTGCCAGCAGCTTAGTCCACGAGCAGTACTTC